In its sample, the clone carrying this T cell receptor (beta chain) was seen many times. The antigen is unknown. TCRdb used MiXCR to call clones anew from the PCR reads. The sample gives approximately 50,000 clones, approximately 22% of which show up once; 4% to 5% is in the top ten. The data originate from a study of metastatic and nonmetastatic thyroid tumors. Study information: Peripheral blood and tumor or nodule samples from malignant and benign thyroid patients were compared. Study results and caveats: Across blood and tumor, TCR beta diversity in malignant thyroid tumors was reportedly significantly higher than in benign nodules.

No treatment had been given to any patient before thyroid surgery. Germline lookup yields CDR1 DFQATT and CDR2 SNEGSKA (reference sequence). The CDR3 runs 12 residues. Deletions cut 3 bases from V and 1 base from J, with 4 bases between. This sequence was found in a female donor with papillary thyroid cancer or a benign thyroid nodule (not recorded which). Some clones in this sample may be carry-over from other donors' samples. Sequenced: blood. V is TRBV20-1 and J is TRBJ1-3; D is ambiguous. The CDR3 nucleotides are TGCAGTGCTAGCGGGTCTGGAAACACCATATATTTT. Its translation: CSASGSGNTIYF.